A selection of T cell receptor beta chains follows, all from one sample in a study of blood T cells in healthy people across ages. TCRdb reanalysed the 5' RACE reads using MiXCR and keeps one entry per CDR3 protein. The sample holds fewer than 2 million distinct CDR3 sequences; roughly two fifths are singletons and the top ten take roughly 24%. Material: blood. These receptors were obtained from a human donor in good health. Both conserved end residues are part of each CDR3. Each record gives: V gene, clone size, D gene, J gene, CDR3 DNA, CDR3 protein. The D gene is left open where the match is weak. The size entry is marked missing in some rows and otherwise reads once, few, many or a size class.

>TRBV29-1|few|TRBD1|TRBJ2-6
TGCAGCGTTGAAGTGTACAGGGGGAAGGCAGGCTCTGGGGCCAACGTCCTGACTTTC
CSVEVYRGKAGSGANVLTF
>TRBV28|NA|NA|TRBJ2-1
TGTGCCGGCAGTCGGTCTTCCTACAATGAGCAGTTCTTC
CAGSRSSYNEQFF
>TRBV12-3/TRBV12-4|NA|NA|TRBJ1-2
TGTGCCAGCTCTTCCGCGGGGGGACCCCACTATGGCTACACCTTC
CASSSAGGPHYGYTF
>TRBV24-1|once|TRBD1|TRBJ2-1
TGTGCCACCAGTGATGCGGGACAGGGGACGATCAATGAGCAGTTCTTC
CATSDAGQGTINEQFF
>TRBV27|NA|TRBD1|TRBJ2-7
TGTGCCACGGGACAGGGGTTCTACGAGCAGTACTTC
CATGQGFYEQYF
>TRBV29-1|once|NA|TRBJ2-2
TGCAGCGCTCGAGAGAACACCGGGGAGCTGTTTTTT
CSARENTGELFF
>TRBV18|few|NA|TRBJ2-7
TGTGCCAGCTCACCTGGAGTGGGTGACGAGCAGTACTTC
CASSPGVGDEQYF
>TRBV7-8|once|NA|TRBJ2-5
TGTGCCAGCAGCCTCACCCCGGCCCAGTACTTC
CASSLTPAQYF
>TRBV27|few|TRBD1|TRBJ1-2
TGTGCCAGCAGTTTATTGACAGGGAGCTATGGCTACACCTTC
CASSLLTGSYGYTF
>TRBV5-1|NA|NA|TRBJ2-5
TGCGCCAGCAGCTTGGGGCCAAGGTTGGAGGAGACCCAGTACTTC
CASSLGPRLEETQYF
>TRBV12-3/TRBV12-4|NA|NA|TRBJ2-6
TGTGCCAGCAGGGACGGGCCCCCTGGGGCCAACGTCCTGACTTTC
CASRDGPPGANVLTF
>TRBV7-2|few|NA|TRBJ1-2
TGTGCCAGCAGGCCAGACAGGAGTCCTAACTATGGCTACACCTTC
CASRPDRSPNYGYTF